This T cell receptor (beta chain) comes out of a study of vaccination and CD4 T cells after COVID-19. Overall study context: There were six male and four female convalescents, and two of them were Hispanic.

Treatment: approximately 9-day PBMC culture with coronavirus spike peptide pools or control peptides (ViraFEST assay). Remarks on this clonotype: Antigen specificity is unknown.

The Oncomine TCR Beta short-read assay sequenced DNA from cultured CD4+ T cells. TCRdb recomputed calls from the PCR reads with MiXCR, one row per CDR3 protein. The profile shows approximately 25,000 distinct CDR3 sequences, 45% to 50% of them singletons. Sequencing was performed on CD4+ T cells from blood, cultured in vitro. This clonotype was sampled from a human donor who had recovered from COVID-19.

CDR3 sequence: CASRIMENSPLHF. DNA for the CDR3: TGTGCCAGCAGGATAATGGAGAATTCACCCCTCCACTTT. The chain uses TRBV6-1 and TRBJ1-6; D unresolved. The CDR3 extends over 13 amino acids. Germline V gene data show CDR1 as MNHNS and CDR2 as SASEGT. Trimming took off 6 bases at V and 7 bases at J, with 10 bases between the two ends.